This T cell receptor beta chain was sequenced during a study of circulating and synovial CD4+ cells in juvenile arthritis. V lost 6 bases and J 7 bases, leaving 9 bases between the germline ends. There are 11 residues in the CDR3. CDR1 is DFQATT, CDR2 SNEGSKA, per germline (reference sequence). Method: immunoSEQ multiplex PCR; TCRdb's copy keeps in-frame clones and lacks some. The data contain around 1,600 clones, 95% to 97% of them seen just once; the ten biggest clones take up 2.5% to 3%. The TCR comes from a human donor with juvenile idiopathic arthritis. V usage is TRBV20-1 and J usage is TRBJ1-4, with D maybe TRBD1 (6 bases). Source material: CD4+ T cells from synovial fluid. CDR3 in amino acids: CSARGPEKLFF. Written as DNA, the CDR3 is TGCAGTGCCAGGGGACCTGAAAAACTGTTTTTT.